Following are 21 T cell receptor beta chains from one sample sequenced in a study of identical twins. TCRdb reprocessed the 5' RACE reads via MiXCR and lists one record per CDR3 protein. This sample yields 200,000 to 250,000 distinct CDR3 sequences, of which approximately 5.9% are seen a single time; roughly 15% belongs to the top ten. The sample was also reused in another study, on T cells expressing NK-cell markers.

The material sequenced was CD8+ T cells sorted from blood. These receptors were taken from a woman aged 18-35 years in good health.

The CDR3 region is CASREISGGYNEQFF. Written as DNA, the CDR3 is TGTGCCAGCAGGGAAATTAGCGGGGGTTACAATGAGCAGTTCTTC. The chain has TRBV9 and TRBJ2-1, with 9 bases that match TRBD2. The junction had 7 bases not matched to a gene; V was cut back by 5 bases and J by 4 bases. The germline V gene encodes CDR1 SGDLS and CDR2 YYNGEE. This CDR3 has 15 amino acids. Together with reference TRBV9 and TRBJ2-1, the CDR3 gives the full variable domain: DSGVTQTPKHLITATGQRVTLRCSPRSGDLSVYWYQQSLDQGLQFLIQYYNGEERAKGNILERFSAQQFPDLHSELNLSSLELGDSALYFCASREISGGYNEQFFGPGTRLTVL.

The chain uses TRBV25-1 and TRBJ2-5; D might be TRBD1 or TRBD2, each matching 5 bases. With 3 bases removed from V and 5 bases from J, the gap between germline ends came to 10 bases. CDR1 is MGHDK, CDR2 SYGVNS, per germline. The CDR3 loop spans 13 amino acids. The chain's CDR3 is CASSERGGETQYF. CDR3 sequence (DNA): TGTGCCAGCAGTGAGAGGGGCGGGGAGACCCAGTACTTC.

This chain links TRBV7-9 with TRBJ2-5; D perhaps matches TRBD2 (6 bases). V was trimmed by 1 base and J by 5 bases, leaving 14 bases between them. The germline V gene encodes CDR1 SEHNR and CDR2 FQNEAQ (reference sequence). This CDR3 has 15 amino acids. The CDR3 DNA follows: TGTGCCAGCAGCTTAGTATTGGCGGGAAGGGAGACCCAGTACTTC. This sequence encodes CASSLVLAGRETQYF. The full variable domain, with the rest looked up from reference TRBV7-9 and TRBJ2-5, is DTGVSQNPRHKITKRGQNVTFRCDPISEHNRLYWYRQTLGQGPEFLTYFQNEAQLEKSRLLSDRFSAERPKGSFSTLEIQRTEQGDSAMYLCASSLVLAGRETQYFGPGTRLLVL.

Ten or more counts support this clonotype. V is TRBV20-1 and J is TRBJ2-7; D is uncertain. Germline lookup yields CDR1 DFQATT and CDR2 SNEGSKA (reference sequence). The V and J ends lost 3 bases and 3 bases respectively, with 9 bases between them. The CDR3 runs to 12 residues. For the CDR3, the DNA is TGCAGTGCTAGTATGGGTCTCTACGAGCAGTACTTC. It yields the protein CSASMGLYEQYF.

The rearrangement links TRBV12-3 or TRBV12-4 to TRBJ1-4, with TRBD1 matching over 12 bases. The CDR3 consists of 17 residues. The junction had 4 bases not matched to a gene; V was cut back by 0 bases and J by 5 bases. CDR3: CASSLAKGQGANEKLFF. CDR3 nucleotides: TGTGCCAGCAGTTTAGCCAAGGGACAGGGGGCAAATGAAAAACTGTTTTTT.

The chain carries TRBV6-1 and TRBJ1-1; a possible D gene is TRBD1 (5 bases). In germline, CDR1 is MNHNS, CDR2 SASEGT. The CDR3 has 14 amino acids. V was shortened by 5 bases and J by 1 base, with 11 bases between the two germline ends. The chain's CDR3 is CASSQGHGNTEAFF. DNA of the CDR3: TGTGCCAGCAGTCAAGGACACGGGAACACTGAAGCTTTCTTT.

This clonotype occurred many times. J is TRBJ2-3 and V is TRBV11-2; 9 nucleotides agree with TRBD2. CDR1 and CDR2 from the germline V gene are SGHAT and FQNNGV. The ends lost 3 bases at V and 6 bases at J; junction bases unmatched: 4. CDR3 size: 14 residues. The CDR3 region is CASSLRGGVDTQYF. The CDR3 DNA sequence: TGTGCCAGCAGCTTGCGGGGGGGAGTTGATACGCAGTATTTT.

This clonotype came up a few times. At one of its ends the junction is not consistent with the germline gene, which may arise from a read error. V and J are TRBV5-6 and TRBJ2-1, with a possible D match to TRBD2 (5 bases). The germline gives CDR1 SGHDT, CDR2 YYEEEE. CDR3 size: 14 residues. CDR3 coding DNA: TGTGCCAGCAGTTTGGAGGTACAGATCGGTGAGCAGTTCTTC. Protein product: CASSLEVQIGEQFF.

The chain carries TRBV4-3 and TRBJ2-1, with TRBD2 matching over 7 bases. CDR1 is LGHNA, CDR2 YSLEER, per germline. V trimming: 0 bases; J trimming: 8 bases; junction bases outside the gene matches: 13. The CDR3 extends over 17 amino acids. The CDR3 spells CASSQDPAGNTRDEQFF. The CDR3 bases are TGCGCCAGCAGCCAAGATCCAGCGGGAAATACTAGGGATGAGCAGTTCTTC.

This clonotype appeared many times. The V and J genes are TRBV9 and TRBJ2-2; 7 bases align to TRBD2. Per germline, CDR1 SGDLS and CDR2 YYNGEE. There are 16 residues in the CDR3. Unmatched junction bases numbered 8, after V lost 4 bases and J lost 2 bases. CDR3 sequence (DNA): TGTGCCAGCAGCCCTTTTGGGGGGGGTAACACCGGGGAGCTGTTTTTT. Amino acid sequence: CASSPFGGGNTGELFF.

This clonotype was found many times. The rearrangement uses TRBV5-1 and TRBJ2-5; the D is unclear. CDR3 length equals 12 residues. The V gene's germline CDR1 is SGHRS and CDR2 YFSETQ. V shed 0 bases and J shed 4 bases, with 4 bases lying between them. The CDR3 is CASSLGPETQYF. CDR3 coding DNA: TGCGCCAGCAGCTTGGGCCCAGAGACCCAGTACTTC. Filled out from reference TRBV5-1 and TRBJ2-5, the complete variable domain reads KAGVTQTPRYLIKTRGQQVTLSCSPISGHRSVSWYQQTPGQGLQFLFEYFSETQRNKGNFPGRFSGRQFSNSRSEMNVSTLELGDSALYLCASSLGPETQYFGPGTRLLVL.

This clonotype was observed many times. The rearrangement links TRBV20-1 to TRBJ1-5; the D gene is possibly TRBD1 (5 bases). The CDR3 is 15 amino acids. Germline assignment: CDR1 DFQATT and CDR2 SNEGSKA (reference sequence). Trimming took off 1 base at V and 3 bases at J, with 13 bases between the two ends. CDR3 sequence: CSARALGGTNQPQHF. Written as DNA, the CDR3 is TGCAGTGCTAGAGCCCTGGGGGGAACCAATCAGCCCCAGCATTTT.

This clonotype was counted a single time. It may be a read error: a sequence one base away is much more abundant. This rearrangement joins TRBV3-1 to TRBJ2-3; no firm D call. The CDR3 loop spans 13 amino acids. Germline CDR1 is LGHDT and CDR2 is YNNKEL (reference sequence). The CDR3 loop is CASSHGSTDTRYF. Here the CDR3 DNA reads TGTGCCAGCAGCCATGGAAGCACAGATACGCGGTATTTT.

The CDR3 loop is CASSFASGGTYEQYF. In DNA, the CDR3 is TGTGCCAGCAGTTTCGCTAGCGGGGGAACCTACGAGCAGTACTTC. The chain carries TRBV27 and TRBJ2-7; 10 bases are shared with TRBD2. The CDR3 is made up of 15 amino acids. The germline CDR1 and CDR2 sequences are MNHEY and SMNVEV (reference sequence). The ends lost 3 bases at V and 2 bases at J; junction bases unmatched: 4.

This clonotype was observed a few times. This chain joins TRBV28 and TRBJ2-1, with TRBD2 matching 9 bases. After removal of 6 bases from V and 2 bases from J, the junction contained 5 bases not matched to a gene. Germline CDR1 and CDR2: MDHEN and SYDVKM. CDR3 length: 15 residues. The CDR3 DNA sequence: TGTGCCAGCAGAGGAGCGGGGGGACCCTACAATGAGCAGTTCTTC. Translation: CASRGAGGPYNEQFF.

This clonotype was seen a handful of times. The rearrangement uses TRBV4-1 and TRBJ2-5; 9 bases match TRBD1. The J segment lost 2 bases and the V segment lost 3 bases, leaving 4 bases of the junction unmatched. From germline, CDR1 is MGHRA and CDR2 YSYEKL. This CDR3 comprises 15 residues. CDR3 coding DNA: TGCGCCAGCAGCCATCGTGACAGGGGGCAAGAGACCCAGTACTTC. Translated, it gives CASSHRDRGQETQYF.

At least ten counts were recorded for this clonotype. The chain joins TRBV4-3 to TRBJ2-7; D gene ambiguous. CDR1 and CDR2 (germline): LGHNA, YSLEER. The CDR3 covers 15 residues. The V end was cut by 0 bases, the J end by 3 bases, with 12 bases between. In DNA, the CDR3 is TGCGCCAGCAGCCAAGAAAGGGCCTCGATCTACGAGCAGTACTTC. Its translation is CASSQERASIYEQYF.

This clonotype was counted a few times. The genes are TRBV6-1 and TRBJ2-1; D is uncertain. The CDR3 length is 11 residues. Trimming stripped 8 bases from V and 8 bases from J, with 10 bases between. CDR1 is MNHNS, CDR2 SASEGT, per germline. CDR3 sequence: CASQSGHEQFF. The DNA for the CDR3 is TGTGCCAGCCAAAGTGGGCATGAGCAGTTCTTC.

This clonotype has just a few counts. The chain employs TRBV25-1 and TRBJ2-3, with D uncertain. Trimming left V 5 bases short and J 1 base short, with 10 bases between. Germline V gene sequence: CDR1 MGHDK, CDR2 SYGVNS. The length of the CDR3 is 14 residues. The chain's CDR3 is CASSLNSRTDTQYF. The DNA of the CDR3 is TGTGCCAGCAGTCTAAACTCCCGCACAGATACGCAGTATTTT.

This clonotype was seen a handful of times. The chain combines TRBV7-8 with TRBJ1-3; D not resolved. CDR3 size: 14 residues. Trimming stripped 1 base from V and 2 bases from J, with 6 bases between. From germline, CDR1 is SGHVS and CDR2 FQNEAQ. Written as DNA, the CDR3 is TGTGCCAGCAGCTTAGACGATACTGGAAACACCATATATTTT. Protein: CASSLDDTGNTIYF.

The chain joins TRBV3-1 to TRBJ2-6; weak D call: TRBD2 (6 bases). V was shortened by 8 bases and J by 0 bases, with 8 bases between the two germline ends. This CDR3 region has 14 residues. Per the germline V gene, CDR1 is LGHDT and CDR2 is YNNKEL (reference sequence). The CDR3 DNA follows: TGTGCCAGCGGGGGGTCCTCTGGGGCCAACGTCCTGACTTTC. It is translated as CASGGSSGANVLTF.